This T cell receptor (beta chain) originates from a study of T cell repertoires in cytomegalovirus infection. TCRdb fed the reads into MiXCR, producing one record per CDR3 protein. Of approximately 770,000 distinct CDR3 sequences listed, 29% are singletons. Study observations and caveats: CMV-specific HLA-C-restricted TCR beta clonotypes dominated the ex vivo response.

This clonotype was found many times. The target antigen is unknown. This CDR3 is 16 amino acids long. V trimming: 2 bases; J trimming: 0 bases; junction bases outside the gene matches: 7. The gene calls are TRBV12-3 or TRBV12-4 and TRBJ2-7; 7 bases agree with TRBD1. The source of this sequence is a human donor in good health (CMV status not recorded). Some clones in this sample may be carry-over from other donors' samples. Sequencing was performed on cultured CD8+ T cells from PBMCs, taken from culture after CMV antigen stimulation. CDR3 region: CASSLRGQSNSYEQYF. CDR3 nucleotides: TGTGCCAGCAGTTTAAGGGGACAGTCAAACTCCTACGAGCAGTACTTC.